A single TCR beta chain is shown here with its context. The antigen it binds to is not known. Base qualities are not recorded, but no much larger clone differs from it by a single base. Receptor amplification or capture employed the immunoSEQ multiplex PCR assay. Per the original workflow: A statistical classification framework was built to diagnose cytomegalovirus status from the catalog of TCR beta chain sequences. The immuneACCESS repertoire file appears here via TCRdb, limited to in-frame rearrangements. These files lack a portion of the clones; in checked studies, under half of the deficit traces to unresolved V genes, and the cause of the others is not known. The V and J calls and clone size come from that table; D and trimming were worked out from the DNA. Across this sample there are 150,000 to 180,000 clones, with approximately 86% seen only once. Approximately 20% of the sample comes from the top ten.

This specimen comes from a study of cytomegalovirus exposure and HLA in healthy donors (dated 2017 in TCRdb). Broadly, across the study: According to a later analysis, one platform produced both the 110 or so validation repertoires and the 720 or so repertoires of the first cohort. Along with the roughly 670-subject first cohort, a separate validation cohort of over a hundred different subjects was used. The study was designed to test whether signatures of past pathogen exposure could be identified by cataloging public T cell receptors. To predict cytomegalovirus infection status, the study combined high-throughput TCR immunosequencing, statistical association of individual TCRs with disease status, and machine learning. The study at large found these results: The validation cohort had no HLA typing available for a later analysis, so co-occurrence within that cohort was assessed over all 130 or so repertoires. The classifier was reported to diagnose cytomegalovirus status with high specificity and sensitivity in both the original and validation cohorts. In the study, around 150 TCR beta chains were listed as associated with cytomegalovirus. In a later analysis, TCRs clustered in the first cohort were found to also tend to co-occur in the roughly 110 validation repertoires, with approximately 95% of cluster scores above 0. The authors suggested that the approach could potentially be extended to other disease states and immunological phenotypes. While some public TCRs were present in many individuals, most TCR sequences turned up only very rarely across donors. In vitro tests confirmed that a few of the cytomegalovirus-associated TCR beta chains recognize cytomegalovirus antigens.

CDR1 SGHRS and CDR2 YFSETQ were looked up in the germline V gene. From the cysteine up to the phenylalanine, the CDR3 has a length of 14 residues. CDR3 DNA is the only sequence kept; it has 42 bases, read in frame from the first base. V ends up 3 bases short and J 2 bases short, with an unmatched junction base count of 2. Donors formed part of the validation cohort, which comprised over a hundred subjects and was distinct from the first cohort of over 500 subjects. The sequenced sample was PBMCs. The origin of this receptor is a man aged 18 to 29 in good health and CMV-seropositive. The rearranged segments are TRBV5-1 and TRBJ1-1, and TRBD1 aligns with 9 junction nucleotides. The CDR3 protein: CASSSDRGNTEAFF. The DNA reads TGCGCCAGCAGCTCGGACAGGGGAAACACTGAAGCTTTCTTT.